The present TCR beta chain was sequenced within a study of T cells in women clearing cervical HPV infection. General study points: TRBV6-7 relative abundance averaged roughly 0.1% in cases and more than 0.15% in controls.

For this clone: Antigen specificity is unknown. The read is 3 residues too short to cover the CDR3 end, so that end is filled in from the germline J gene.

Generated by immunoSEQ multiplex PCR, the TCRdb table keeps only in-frame clones and is missing some. In total, the table holds 23,000 or so clones. The CDR3 has 15 amino acids. From germline, CDR1 is SGHNT and CDR2 YYREEE (reference sequence). Trimming removed 3 bases from V and 0 bases from J; junction bases left unmatched: 3. This sequence was found in a woman aged 18 to 75 with a cervical HPV16 infection that either progressed to CIN3+ or cleared (not recorded which). Sequencing used blood buffy coat. The V call is TRBV5-4, the J call TRBJ2-1, with 7 bases lining up with TRBD2. CDR3 loop: CASSWGLPSYNEQFF. CDR3 bases read: TGTGCCAGCAGCTGGGGACTACCCTCCTACAATGAG. Filled out from reference TRBV5-4 and TRBJ2-1, the complete variable domain reads ETGVTQSPTHLIKTRGQQVTLRCSSQSGHNTVSWYQQALGQGPQFIFQYYREEENGRGNFPPRFSGLQFPNYSSELNVNALELDDSALYLCASSWGLPSYNEQFFGPGTRLTVL.